The following is a T cell receptor (beta chain) sequence with its context. Its antigen remains unknown. Each CDR3 protein is one row after TCRdb ran MiXCR on the reads. The table shows almost 500,000 distinct CDR3 sequences, with over 9% occurring only once. This record belongs to a study of T cell repertoires in cytomegalovirus infection. Study-wide findings and caveats: Carriage of CMV together with the relevant HLA was identifiable through cumulative public TCR beta family frequency.

V was clipped by 6 bases and J by 3 bases; unmatched bases: 2. The CDR3 totals 14 residues. Germline CDR1 is DFQATT and CDR2 is SNEGSKA (reference sequence). Source material: PBMCs. The chain is built from TRBV20-1 and TRBJ2-1, with 13 bases lining up with TRBD2. The TCR originated in a human donor in good health (CMV status not recorded). Some clones in this sample may be carry-over from other donors' samples. This CDR3 reads CSATSGRGYNEQFF. CDR3 nucleotide sequence: TGCAGTGCCACTAGCGGGAGGGGCTACAATGAGCAGTTCTTC.